The sequence of this T cell receptor beta chain was determined in a study of T-cell memory formation after mild COVID-19. Study-level points and caveats: Cross-reactive memory seemingly joined, as some responding clones were found in pre-infection memory. Among CD4+ contracting clones, most were CM and EM, and CD8+ ones EMRA.

TCRdb used MiXCR to reprocess the 5' RACE reads, holding one entry per CDR3 protein. Here the sample spans nearly 200,000 distinct CDR3 sequences, 15% to 20% being singletons. To note about this clonotype: The antigen is not known.

With 6 bases removed from V and 3 bases from J, the gap between germline ends came to 11 bases. Germline V gene sequence: CDR1 MNHEY, CDR2 SVGAGI. The CDR3 covers 13 residues. The V gene is TRBV6-5, the J gene TRBJ1-2; D gene uncertain. What was sequenced was PBMCs or a T cell subset sorted from them (not recorded which). The origin of this receptor is an adult woman who had mild COVID-19 (a few samples of this study predate the infection). Cell type and time point are not known. The CDR3 protein is CASSRIGYYGYTF. DNA for the CDR3: TGTGCCAGCAGCAGGATAGGCTACTATGGCTACACCTTC.